This is a list of T cell receptor beta chains from one sample in a study of cytomegalovirus exposure and HLA in healthy donors. Method: immunoSEQ multiplex PCR; TCRdb's copy keeps in-frame clones and lacks some. The sample consists of about 160,000 clones, approximately 72% of them appearing once. The source material was PBMCs. These receptors all come from a female donor in good health and CMV-seronegative. CDR3s include the opening cysteine and the closing phenylalanine or tryptophan. A D gene is named only where the DNA matches it firmly. Clone size is stated in some rows and not others, as once, few, many or a class when expanded.

TRBJ1-2 | TRBV5-1 | NA | NA | TGCGCCAGCAGCTTGGAGGAGGGCTATGGCTACACCTTC | CASSLEEGYGYTF
TRBJ1-1 | TRBV12-5 | few | NA | TGTGCTAGTGGTCCACCGGGGGGGCAGGGGCCTGAAGCTTTCTTT | CASGPPGGQGPEAFF
TRBJ2-3 | TRBV6-1 | NA | TRBD1 | TGTGCCAGCCAGACAGGGTTGTCGGATACGCAGTATTTT | CASQTGLSDTQYF
TRBJ1-1 | TRBV7-3 | NA | NA | TGTGCCAGCAGTCTAACCCCGAACACTGAAGCTTTCTTT | CASSLTPNTEAFF
TRBJ2-4 | TRBV19 | NA | TRBD2 | TGTGCCAGTGGGACTAGGGAAAACATTCAGTACTTC | CASGTRENIQYF
TRBJ2-2 | TRBV5-1 | NA | TRBD2 | TGCGCCAGCAGCTTAATAGCGGGGGATTACACCGGGGAGCTGTTTTTT | CASSLIAGDYTGELFF
TRBJ1-2 | TRBV11-1 | NA | TRBD1 | TGTGCCAGCAGCTTTCGGACAGGGCAGTTTGACCGCGGCTACACCTTC | CASSFRTGQFDRGYTF
TRBJ2-7 | TRBV14 | NA | TRBD1 | TGTGCCAGCAGCCGTTACCAGGGGGCGTCCTTCGAGCAGTACTTC | CASSRYQGASFEQYF
TRBJ1-4 | TRBV7-9 | many | NA | TGTGCCAGCAGCTCGCCGGATGACAGTCTTGAAAAACTGTTTTTT | CASSSPDDSLEKLFF
TRBJ2-7 | TRBV5-1 | NA | NA | TGCGCCAGCGGCACAATGGACGAGCAGTACTTC | CASGTMDEQYF
TRBJ2-3 | TRBV7-6 | NA | NA | TGTGCCAGCAGCCTAATCGCGAGTGGAGATACGCAGTATTTT | CASSLIASGDTQYF
TRBJ2-7 | TRBV30 | NA | TRBD2 | TGTGCCTGGAGTGTACTTAGCGGGAAGCCCCACGAGCAGTACTTC | CAWSVLSGKPHEQYF
TRBJ2-2 | TRBV11-2 | NA | NA | TGTGCCAGCAGCTCCACAGGGCGGGACACCGGGGAGCTGTTTTTT | CASSSTGRDTGELFF
TRBJ2-7 | TRBV5-4 | NA | TRBD1 | TGTGCCAGCAGCCAGGACAGGGCCTGGGAGCAGTACTTC | CASSQDRAWEQYF
TRBJ2-7 | TRBV11-3 | NA | NA | TGTGCCAGCAGCTTAGGTCCCCTGGAGGACGCCTACGAGCAGTACTTC | CASSLGPLEDAYEQYF
TRBJ1-3 | TRBV9 | NA | NA | TGTGCCAGCAGCGTAGGGGGCGATACCCGGGGGACCATATATTTT | CASSVGGDTRGTIYF
TRBJ2-7 | TRBV6-5 | NA | NA | TGTGCCAGCAGCCGCAATAGCGACGGCTCCTACGAGCAGTACTTC | CASSRNSDGSYEQYF
TRBJ2-1 | TRBV11-2 | NA | TRBD2 | TGTGCCAGCAGCTTAGATAGGGAGCGGGAGCGGTTCTTC | CASSLDRERERFF
TRBJ2-2 | TRBV6-6 | NA | NA | TGTGCCAGCAGAGCGGGTTCGAACACCGGGGAGCTGTTTTTT | CASRAGSNTGELFF